Below, one TCR beta chain is given with its context. Clones were read by immunoSEQ multiplex PCR, and TCRdb kept only the in-frame ones, dropping some. In the table there are 80,000 to 85,000 clones, about 88% of which are singletons. This specimen comes from a study of control samples from healthy donors and cancer patients. Sequences were obtained from blood. The origin of this receptor is a woman in her 50s in good health.

The CDR3 DNA is TGTGCCAGCAGCTTTCCGGGGCTCCAAAACATTCAGTACTTC. Residues: CASSFPGLQNIQYF. The genes are TRBV7-9 and TRBJ2-4; D possibly matches TRBD1 or TRBD2 (5 bases each). The CDR3 is 14 residues long. Germline loops: CDR1 SEHNR, CDR2 FQNEAQ (reference sequence). Deletions cut 3 bases from V and 5 bases from J, with 11 bases between.